A selection of T cell receptor beta chains follows, all from one sample in a study of regulatory T cells in long-lasting Graves disease. TCRdb recomputed calls from the reads with MiXCR, one row per CDR3 protein. Of several hundred distinct CDR3 sequences in the sample, 88% were seen once. This specimen consisted of peripheral blood mononuclear cells (PBMCs), obtained with antithyroid drug treatment, in newly diagnosed or persistent Graves disease (not recorded which). These receptors all stem from a woman aged 45-60 years with Graves disease. Each CDR3 is given with its conserved first and last residue. A D gene is named only where the DNA matches it firmly. Expanded clones get a size class; other rows say once, few or many, or leave the size out.

clone_size: once
v_call: TRBV5-1
d_call: NA
j_call: TRBJ2-7
cdr3_nt: TGCGCCAGCAGCTTGGCATCAGGGGTGGAGCAGTACTTC
cdr3_aa: CASSLASGVEQYF

clone_size: NA
v_call: TRBV12-3/TRBV12-4
d_call: TRBD1
j_call: TRBJ1-1
cdr3_nt: TGTGCCAGCTGCTGGACAGGGGGGAACACTGAAGCTTTCTTT
cdr3_aa: CASCWTGGNTEAFF

clone_size: NA
v_call: TRBV28
d_call: NA
j_call: TRBJ1-1
cdr3_nt: TGTGCCAGCAGTTTACTGGGGAAAGCTTTCTTT
cdr3_aa: CASSLLGKAFF

clone_size: NA
v_call: TRBV27
d_call: NA
j_call: TRBJ2-5
cdr3_nt: TGTGCCAGCAGTCCGACCGGGACGGCCGGGGAGACCCAGTACTTC
cdr3_aa: CASSPTGTAGETQYF

clone_size: NA
v_call: TRBV12-3/TRBV12-4
d_call: TRBD1
j_call: TRBJ2-3
cdr3_nt: TGTGCCAGCAGTTTAAGAATTTTGAGGGACAGGTCTGTGGATACGCAGTATTTT
cdr3_aa: CASSLRILRDRSVDTQYF

clone_size: NA
v_call: TRBV4-1
d_call: TRBD1
j_call: TRBJ2-1
cdr3_nt: TGCGCCAGCAGGAAAGGGGGTGGACAGGGGGCGGCCTACAATGAGCAGTTCTTC
cdr3_aa: CASRKGGGQGAAYNEQFF

clone_size: NA
v_call: TRBV5-5
d_call: NA
j_call: TRBJ2-7
cdr3_nt: TGTGCCAGCAGCTTGTGGCAGTCCTACGAGCAGTACTTC
cdr3_aa: CASSLWQSYEQYF

clone_size: NA
v_call: TRBV5-1
d_call: NA
j_call: TRBJ1-4
cdr3_nt: TGCGCCAGCAGCTCGGACACGGGGATAGGAAAACTGTTTTTT
cdr3_aa: CASSSDTGIGKLFF

clone_size: NA
v_call: TRBV9
d_call: NA
j_call: TRBJ2-7
cdr3_nt: TGTGCCAGCAGCGTAGGCGAGAGTATCGCCTACGAGCAGTACTTC
cdr3_aa: CASSVGESIAYEQYF

clone_size: once
v_call: TRBV5-1
d_call: TRBD2
j_call: TRBJ2-7
cdr3_nt: TGCGCCAGCAGCTTGGCGGTAGCGGGAGTATACGAGCAGTACTTC
cdr3_aa: CASSLAVAGVYEQYF

clone_size: NA
v_call: TRBV6-1
d_call: NA
j_call: TRBJ2-6
cdr3_nt: TGTGCCAGCAGTCTAGGCAGCTCTGGGGCCAACGTCCTGACTTTC
cdr3_aa: CASSLGSSGANVLTF

clone_size: NA
v_call: TRBV3-1
d_call: TRBD2
j_call: TRBJ2-1
cdr3_nt: TGTGCCAGCAGCCAAGAGGGCGGGAGCGATGAGCAGTTCTTC
cdr3_aa: CASSQEGGSDEQFF

clone_size: NA
v_call: TRBV28
d_call: NA
j_call: TRBJ2-3
cdr3_nt: TGTGCCAGCAGTTTTGGGGCAGAAGGCACAGATACGCAGTATTTT
cdr3_aa: CASSFGAEGTDTQYF

clone_size: NA
v_call: TRBV4-1
d_call: TRBD1
j_call: TRBJ1-5
cdr3_nt: TGCGCCAGCAGCCAAGATCCCCCCCGGACAGGGAATAGCAATCAGCCCCAGCATTTT
cdr3_aa: CASSQDPPRTGNSNQPQHF

clone_size: few
v_call: TRBV6-1
d_call: NA
j_call: TRBJ2-1
cdr3_nt: TGTGCCAGCAGTCCGTATTTAAGCAATGAGCAGTTCTTC
cdr3_aa: CASSPYLSNEQFF

clone_size: NA
v_call: TRBV28
d_call: NA
j_call: TRBJ2-7
cdr3_nt: TGTGCCAGCAGTTCGCCGACAGTCCGAGGGGAGCAGTACTTC
cdr3_aa: CASSSPTVRGEQYF

clone_size: NA
v_call: TRBV14
d_call: NA
j_call: TRBJ2-2
cdr3_nt: TGTGCCAGCAGCCAAGATCTGTTAGGAGCGAACACCGGGGAGCTGTTTTTT
cdr3_aa: CASSQDLLGANTGELFF

clone_size: NA
v_call: TRBV20-1
d_call: TRBD2
j_call: TRBJ2-5
cdr3_nt: TGCAGTGCTAGAACGGGAGCGGGGTTAGAGACCCAGTACTTC
cdr3_aa: CSARTGAGLETQYF

clone_size: NA
v_call: TRBV5-1
d_call: NA
j_call: TRBJ2-3
cdr3_nt: TGCGCCAGCAGCCCGGGAACAACAGATACGCAGTATTTT
cdr3_aa: CASSPGTTDTQYF

clone_size: few
v_call: TRBV21-1
d_call: NA
j_call: TRBJ2-7
cdr3_nt: TGTGCCAGCAGCAAGGATCCTAGCAGATTCTACGAGCAGTACTTC
cdr3_aa: CASSKDPSRFYEQYF

clone_size: NA
v_call: TRBV29-1
d_call: NA
j_call: TRBJ2-5
cdr3_nt: TGCAGCGTTGTAGGTGAAGAGACCCAGTACTTC
cdr3_aa: CSVVGEETQYF

clone_size: NA
v_call: TRBV7-9
d_call: NA
j_call: TRBJ1-1
cdr3_nt: TGTGCCAGCAGCTTAGTGTCAGTGGGGGCTTTCTTT
cdr3_aa: CASSLVSVGAFF

clone_size: NA
v_call: TRBV30
d_call: NA
j_call: TRBJ1-1
cdr3_nt: TGTGCCTGCATCTTCGGACAGAGCGAAGCTTTCTTT
cdr3_aa: CACIFGQSEAFF

clone_size: NA
v_call: TRBV7-9
d_call: NA
j_call: TRBJ2-7
cdr3_nt: TGTGCCAGCAGCCCCCGAGGCGGGTTTTACGAGCAGTACTTC
cdr3_aa: CASSPRGGFYEQYF

clone_size: NA
v_call: TRBV7-3
d_call: NA
j_call: TRBJ2-7
cdr3_nt: TGTGCCAGCAGCTTCACGCACTACGAGCAGTACTTC
cdr3_aa: CASSFTHYEQYF

clone_size: NA
v_call: TRBV9
d_call: TRBD2
j_call: TRBJ2-3
cdr3_nt: TGTGCCAGCAGCGCTGACTTAGCGGGCGGCACAGATACGCAGTATTTT
cdr3_aa: CASSADLAGGTDTQYF

clone_size: once
v_call: TRBV30
d_call: NA
j_call: TRBJ2-1
cdr3_nt: TGTGCCAGAGACCATGGCGGAAGCTCCTACAATGAGCAGTTCTTC
cdr3_aa: CARDHGGSSYNEQFF

clone_size: NA
v_call: TRBV6-1
d_call: TRBD2
j_call: TRBJ2-3
cdr3_nt: TGTGCCAGCCTGGGGTGGACTAGCGTCGGAGATACGCAGTATTTT
cdr3_aa: CASLGWTSVGDTQYF

clone_size: NA
v_call: TRBV28
d_call: NA
j_call: TRBJ1-3
cdr3_nt: TGTGCCAGCACTTTAGGACATTACTCTGGAAACACCATATATTTT
cdr3_aa: CASTLGHYSGNTIYF

clone_size: once
v_call: TRBV23-1
d_call: TRBD1
j_call: TRBJ2-7
cdr3_nt: TGCGCCAGCAGTCCAACGACAGGGGCCGACGAGCAGTACTTC
cdr3_aa: CASSPTTGADEQYF

clone_size: few
v_call: TRBV5-6
d_call: NA
j_call: TRBJ2-1
cdr3_nt: TGTGCCAGCAGCTTGACCCTACAGGTGTACAATGAGCAGTTCTTC
cdr3_aa: CASSLTLQVYNEQFF

clone_size: NA
v_call: TRBV7-9
d_call: TRBD2
j_call: TRBJ2-3
cdr3_nt: TGTGCCAGCAGCTTAGCAGCAGGACTAGCAGGCACAGATACGCAGTATTTT
cdr3_aa: CASSLAAGLAGTDTQYF

clone_size: NA
v_call: TRBV4-1
d_call: NA
j_call: TRBJ1-4
cdr3_nt: TGCGCCAGCAGCCACCCCAGGGAGGCAACTAATGAAAAACTGTTTTTT
cdr3_aa: CASSHPREATNEKLFF

clone_size: NA
v_call: TRBV11-2
d_call: TRBD2
j_call: TRBJ2-7
cdr3_nt: TGTGCCAGCAGCTTAGGGGGGGGCGAGCAGTACTTC
cdr3_aa: CASSLGGGEQYF

clone_size: NA
v_call: TRBV11-1
d_call: NA
j_call: TRBJ2-3
cdr3_nt: TGTGCCAGCAGCTTAGGAAGCGAGGCCCCAACAGATACGCAGTATTTT
cdr3_aa: CASSLGSEAPTDTQYF

clone_size: NA
v_call: TRBV19
d_call: NA
j_call: TRBJ1-2
cdr3_nt: TGTGCCAGTACGCCAGGGCCCCTCTATGGCTACACCTTC
cdr3_aa: CASTPGPLYGYTF

clone_size: NA
v_call: TRBV25-1
d_call: NA
j_call: TRBJ1-1
cdr3_nt: TGTGCCAGCAGTGTAGGCACCACAGGGAACACTGAAGCTTTCTTT
cdr3_aa: CASSVGTTGNTEAFF

clone_size: NA
v_call: TRBV9
d_call: TRBD1
j_call: TRBJ2-5
cdr3_nt: TGTGCCAGCAGCGTAGGGGACAGCCAAGAGACCCAGTACTTC
cdr3_aa: CASSVGDSQETQYF

clone_size: NA
v_call: TRBV7-1
d_call: NA
j_call: TRBJ2-5
cdr3_nt: TGTGCCAGCAGCTCCTTCGGGGGTGGCCAAGAGACCCAGTACTTC
cdr3_aa: CASSSFGGGQETQYF

clone_size: NA
v_call: TRBV3-1
d_call: NA
j_call: TRBJ1-4
cdr3_nt: TGTGCCAGCAGCCAAGATAGGATCGTAGAGGCGGACTATAATGAAAAACTGTTTTTT
cdr3_aa: CASSQDRIVEADYNEKLFF

clone_size: NA
v_call: TRBV10-3
d_call: NA
j_call: TRBJ2-1
cdr3_nt: TGTGCCATCAGCGGAAACCAGCCTGGACCAGCCTACAATGAGCAGTTCTTC
cdr3_aa: CAISGNQPGPAYNEQFF

clone_size: NA
v_call: TRBV11-1
d_call: TRBD1
j_call: TRBJ1-1
cdr3_nt: TGTGCCAGCAGCTTAGGGCAGGGGGCGGGCGGAGCTTTCTTT
cdr3_aa: CASSLGQGAGGAFF

clone_size: NA
v_call: TRBV4-1
d_call: NA
j_call: TRBJ2-7
cdr3_nt: TGCGCCAGCAGAGGAGGGTCAGACTACGAGCAGTACTTC
cdr3_aa: CASRGGSDYEQYF

clone_size: NA
v_call: TRBV2
d_call: TRBD2
j_call: TRBJ2-3
cdr3_nt: TGTGCCAGCAGTTTAGGACTAGCGGGGAGTTACACAGATACGCAGTATTTT
cdr3_aa: CASSLGLAGSYTDTQYF

clone_size: NA
v_call: TRBV18
d_call: NA
j_call: TRBJ1-1
cdr3_nt: TGTGCCACCACTAACCAGAACACTGAAGCTTTCTTT
cdr3_aa: CATTNQNTEAFF

clone_size: NA
v_call: TRBV3-1
d_call: NA
j_call: TRBJ1-1
cdr3_nt: TGTGCCAGCAGCCAAGAGATCGGTAGGAACACTGAAGCTTTCTTT
cdr3_aa: CASSQEIGRNTEAFF

clone_size: NA
v_call: TRBV27
d_call: TRBD1
j_call: TRBJ2-5
cdr3_nt: TGTGCCAGCCGAGACAGGGGGCTACGAGAGACCCAGTACTTC
cdr3_aa: CASRDRGLRETQYF

clone_size: NA
v_call: TRBV28
d_call: NA
j_call: TRBJ2-3
cdr3_nt: TGTGCCAGCAGTTTAAGAGGGAGAAGAATTACAGATACGCAGTATTTT
cdr3_aa: CASSLRGRRITDTQYF

clone_size: NA
v_call: TRBV6-1
d_call: NA
j_call: TRBJ2-7
cdr3_nt: TGTGCCAGCGGGACAAGGTACGAGCAGTACTTC
cdr3_aa: CASGTRYEQYF

clone_size: NA
v_call: TRBV4-1
d_call: NA
j_call: TRBJ1-5
cdr3_nt: TGCGCCAGCAGCGATGAAAGGGTCCCCAATCAGCCCCAGCATTTT
cdr3_aa: CASSDERVPNQPQHF

clone_size: NA
v_call: TRBV21-1
d_call: NA
j_call: TRBJ1-1
cdr3_nt: TGTGCCAGCAGCAAAGAGACACGTAGAGGAAACACTGAAGCTTTCTTT
cdr3_aa: CASSKETRRGNTEAFF

clone_size: NA
v_call: TRBV28
d_call: NA
j_call: TRBJ2-4
cdr3_nt: TGTGCCAGTGAATTCGGCAGGGGTCAACTAGCCAAAAACATTCAGTACTTC
cdr3_aa: CASEFGRGQLAKNIQYF

clone_size: NA
v_call: TRBV10-3
d_call: NA
j_call: TRBJ2-3
cdr3_nt: TGTGCCATCGGTGTAGCCGGAGGGGCGGATACGCAGTATTTT
cdr3_aa: CAIGVAGGADTQYF

clone_size: NA
v_call: TRBV12-3/TRBV12-4
d_call: NA
j_call: TRBJ2-5
cdr3_nt: TGTGCCAGCAGCAGTGCTAGCAGGACCCAGTACTTC
cdr3_aa: CASSSASRTQYF

clone_size: NA
v_call: TRBV6-1
d_call: NA
j_call: TRBJ1-6
cdr3_nt: TGTGCCAGCAGTGAGGAACGGCCACCTTCTAATTCACCCCTCCACTTT
cdr3_aa: CASSEERPPSNSPLHF